This T cell receptor beta chain was sequenced during a study of cytomegalovirus exposure and HLA in healthy donors. At the level of the study: About 85 million unique TCRs from HLA-typed donors were held in an early release of data.

Concerning this clone: What it recognizes is unknown.

Primers: 60 Vbeta forward and 13 Jbeta reverse. TCRdb keeps only in-frame clones here, not all; method: immunoSEQ multiplex PCR. The profile shows some 160,000 clones, around 77% of them singletons. Study results and caveats: Most subjects' HLA-A and HLA-B alleles were reportedly predicted from TCR beta sequences. Sequencing artifact likely explains a cluster of highly shared sequence variants.

All donors participated as healthy donors of bone marrow. V lost 6 bases and J 6 bases, leaving 7 bases between the germline ends. Per germline, CDR1 MNHNS and CDR2 SASEGT. The CDR3 contains 11 residues. The sequence was obtained from a man aged 55-75 years in good health and CMV-seronegative. The V and J genes are TRBV6-1 and TRBJ2-3; D not certain. Sequencing was performed on PBMCs. The CDR3 sequence: CASRFTDTQYF. DNA of the CDR3: TGTGCCAGCAGATTCACTGATACGCAGTATTTT.